The rows below give T cell receptor beta chains drawn from one sample of a study of OX40 agonist ivuxolimab in advanced cancers. The repertoire was sequenced with immunoSEQ multiplex PCR; TCRdb's copy has only in-frame clones and lacks some. This table has more than 20,000 clones, about 80% appearing once. Sequencing used CD4+ or CD8+ T cells sorted from blood, obtained in a trial of the OX40 agonist ivuxolimab. The source is an adult with an advanced solid tumor such as melanoma, head and neck, liver or kidney cancer. CDR3s include the opening cysteine and the closing phenylalanine or tryptophan. Each record gives: clone size, V gene, J gene, D gene, CDR3 protein, CDR3 DNA. D genes are given only for firm matches. Size values are once, few and many counts, or a class for expanded clones, and some rows have none.

once	TRBV7-9	TRBJ2-7	NA	CASSRDSTYEQYF	TGTGCCAGCAGCCGAGACAGTACCTACGAGCAGTACTTC
NA	TRBV30	TRBJ2-1	TRBD2	CAWRTSWTSGFRGQFF	TGTGCCTGGAGGACTAGCTGGACTAGCGGTTTTCGGGGGCAGTTCTTC
once	TRBV6-4	TRBJ1-2	TRBD1	CASSDSRRGLSPLIGYTF	TGTGCCAGCAGTGACTCGAGAAGGGGGCTTAGCCCGTTGATTGGCTACACCTTC
NA	TRBV28	TRBJ2-1	NA	CASSFLTGGRLAGVLSYNEQFF	TGTGCCAGCAGTTTTCTTACAGGGGGCCGGCTAGCGGGAGTTCTGTCCTACAATGAGCAGTTCTTC
NA	TRBV27	TRBJ2-1	TRBD2	CASSWTSGSYNEQFF	TGTGCCAGCAGTTGGACTAGCGGCTCCTACAATGAGCAGTTCTTC
NA	TRBV6-5	TRBJ2-1	TRBD2	CASSYASGSGNEQFF	TGTGCCAGCAGTTACGCCAGCGGGAGTGGGAATGAGCAGTTCTTC
NA	TRBV28	TRBJ1-1	TRBD1	CASSASRTGKAEAFF	TGTGCCAGCAGCGCTTCTCGGACAGGGAAAGCTGAAGCTTTCTTT
NA	TRBV11-2	TRBJ2-7	NA	CASTPGRPYEQYF	TGTGCCAGCACCCCGGGACGGCCCTACGAGCAGTACTTC
NA	TRBV28	TRBJ2-1	NA	CASSIGTDYNEQFF	TGTGCCAGCAGCATCGGGACGGACTACAATGAGCAGTTCTTC
NA	TRBV4-2	TRBJ2-7	TRBD2	CASSQELADSYEQYF	TGTGCCAGCAGCCAGGAACTAGCGGATTCCTACGAGCAGTACTTC
NA	TRBV7-9	TRBJ2-7	NA	CASSSPRDPSYEQYF	TGTGCCAGCAGCTCCCCACGGGACCCTTCCTACGAGCAGTACTTC
once	TRBV2	TRBJ2-2	TRBD2	CASRLAGGTGELFF	TGTGCCAGCAGACTAGCGGGAGGGACCGGGGAGCTGTTTTTT
NA	TRBV18	TRBJ1-2	NA	CASSPASSNYGYTF	TGTGCCAGCTCACCAGCCAGCTCCAACTATGGCTACACCTTC
NA	TRBV5-1	TRBJ2-7	NA	CASSLSAGYEQYF	TGCGCCAGCAGCTTGTCGGCAGGGTACGAGCAGTACTTC
many	TRBV30	TRBJ2-1	NA	CAWSSSQSSYNEQFF	TGTGCCTGGAGTAGTTCCCAGAGCTCCTACAATGAGCAGTTCTTC
few	TRBV6-5	TRBJ2-7	TRBD2	CASRYITSGGPYEQYF	TGTGCCAGCAGATACATCACTAGCGGGGGCCCCTACGAGCAGTACTTC
NA	TRBV7-9	TRBJ1-1	NA	CASSDTRQLNTEAFF	TGTGCCAGCAGCGATACCCGGCAGTTGAACACTGAAGCTTTCTTT
NA	TRBV6-4	TRBJ2-3	NA	CASSDSQGGTDTQYF	TGTGCCAGCAGTGACTCGCAGGGAGGCACAGATACGCAGTATTTT
NA	TRBV27	TRBJ1-1	NA	CASSPFRAMNTEAFF	TGTGCCAGCAGTCCATTCAGGGCGATGAACACTGAAGCTTTCTTT
once	TRBV7-9	TRBJ2-3	NA	CASSLARVNTQYF	TGTGCCAGCAGCTTAGCAAGAGTGAATACGCAGTATTTT
NA	TRBV7-3	TRBJ2-3	TRBD2	CASSFGLAETLTDTQYF	TGTGCCAGCAGCTTTGGACTAGCGGAGACCCTCACAGATACGCAGTATTTT
once	TRBV30	TRBJ1-1	NA	CAWGRGHTEAFF	TGTGCCTGGGGGCGGGGGCACACTGAAGCTTTCTTT
NA	TRBV4-1	TRBJ2-7	NA	CASSQDPSLRYEQYF	TGCGCCAGCAGCCAAGACCCTAGCCTCAGGTACGAGCAGTACTTC
NA	TRBV6-5	TRBJ2-7	TRBD1	CASSDRASYEQYF	TGTGCCAGCAGCGACAGGGCCTCCTACGAGCAGTACTTC
NA	TRBV28	TRBJ2-7	TRBD1	CASSPLFGTGYEQYF	TGTGCCAGCAGTCCCCTATTCGGGACAGGGTACGAGCAGTACTTC
NA	TRBV9	TRBJ1-1	NA	CASSLSGGRMGTEAFF	TGTGCCAGCAGCCTTAGCGGAGGGAGGATGGGCACTGAAGCTTTCTTT
once	TRBV30	TRBJ2-1	NA	CAAPSWGSYNEQFF	TGTGCCGCCCCCAGTTGGGGCTCCTACAATGAGCAGTTCTTC
NA	TRBV10-1	TRBJ2-2	NA	CASRGGTGNTGELFF	TGCGCCAGCCGAGGGGGGACGGGGAACACCGGGGAGCTGTTTTTT
NA	TRBV6-4	TRBJ2-3	NA	CASSDSGGGATDTQYF	TGTGCCAGCAGTGACTCGGGCGGAGGAGCTACAGATACGCAGTATTTT
NA	TRBV5-1	TRBJ1-5	NA	CASSLVAGLDQPQHF	TGCGCCAGCAGCTTGGTTGCGGGACTCGATCAGCCCCAGCATTTT
NA	TRBV4-1	TRBJ2-2	NA	CATATHMRVPAGELFF	TGCGCCACCGCAACCCACATGCGGGTACCCGCCGGGGAGCTGTTTTTT
NA	TRBV11-2	TRBJ2-2	TRBD2	CASSLDTQRGNTGELFF	TGTGCCAGCAGCTTAGATACCCAGCGGGGTAACACCGGGGAGCTGTTTTTT
NA	TRBV5-8	TRBJ2-7	NA	CASSLAGGGQYF	TGTGCCAGCAGCTTGGCCGGGGGTGGGCAGTACTTC
once	TRBV30	TRBJ1-6	NA	CAWTLNSPLHF	TGTGCCTGGACCCTAAATTCACCCCTCCACTTT
once	TRBV9	TRBJ2-7	NA	CASSVEDSYEQYF	TGTGCCAGCAGCGTAGAGGACTCCTACGAGCAGTACTTC
once	TRBV15	TRBJ2-2	NA	CATSRRPPMTDTGELFF	TGTGCCACCAGCAGGAGGCCCCCGATGACGGACACCGGGGAGCTGTTTTTT
NA	TRBV19	TRBJ2-2	NA	CASSIVRTGELFF	TGTGCCAGTAGTATAGTAAGGACCGGGGAGCTGTTTTTT